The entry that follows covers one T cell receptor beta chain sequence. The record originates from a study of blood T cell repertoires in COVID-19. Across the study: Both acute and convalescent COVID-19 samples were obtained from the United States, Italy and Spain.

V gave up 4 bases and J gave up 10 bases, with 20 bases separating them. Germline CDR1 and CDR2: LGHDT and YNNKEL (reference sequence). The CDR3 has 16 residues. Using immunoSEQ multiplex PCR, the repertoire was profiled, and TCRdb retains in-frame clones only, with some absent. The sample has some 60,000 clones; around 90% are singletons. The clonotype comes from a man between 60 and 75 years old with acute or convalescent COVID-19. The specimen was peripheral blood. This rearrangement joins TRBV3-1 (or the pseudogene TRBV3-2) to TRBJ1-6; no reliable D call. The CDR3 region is CASSLSTGVGSSPLHF. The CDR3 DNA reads TGTGCCAGCAGCCTTTCCACCGGGGTGGGCTCGTCACCCCTCCACTTT.